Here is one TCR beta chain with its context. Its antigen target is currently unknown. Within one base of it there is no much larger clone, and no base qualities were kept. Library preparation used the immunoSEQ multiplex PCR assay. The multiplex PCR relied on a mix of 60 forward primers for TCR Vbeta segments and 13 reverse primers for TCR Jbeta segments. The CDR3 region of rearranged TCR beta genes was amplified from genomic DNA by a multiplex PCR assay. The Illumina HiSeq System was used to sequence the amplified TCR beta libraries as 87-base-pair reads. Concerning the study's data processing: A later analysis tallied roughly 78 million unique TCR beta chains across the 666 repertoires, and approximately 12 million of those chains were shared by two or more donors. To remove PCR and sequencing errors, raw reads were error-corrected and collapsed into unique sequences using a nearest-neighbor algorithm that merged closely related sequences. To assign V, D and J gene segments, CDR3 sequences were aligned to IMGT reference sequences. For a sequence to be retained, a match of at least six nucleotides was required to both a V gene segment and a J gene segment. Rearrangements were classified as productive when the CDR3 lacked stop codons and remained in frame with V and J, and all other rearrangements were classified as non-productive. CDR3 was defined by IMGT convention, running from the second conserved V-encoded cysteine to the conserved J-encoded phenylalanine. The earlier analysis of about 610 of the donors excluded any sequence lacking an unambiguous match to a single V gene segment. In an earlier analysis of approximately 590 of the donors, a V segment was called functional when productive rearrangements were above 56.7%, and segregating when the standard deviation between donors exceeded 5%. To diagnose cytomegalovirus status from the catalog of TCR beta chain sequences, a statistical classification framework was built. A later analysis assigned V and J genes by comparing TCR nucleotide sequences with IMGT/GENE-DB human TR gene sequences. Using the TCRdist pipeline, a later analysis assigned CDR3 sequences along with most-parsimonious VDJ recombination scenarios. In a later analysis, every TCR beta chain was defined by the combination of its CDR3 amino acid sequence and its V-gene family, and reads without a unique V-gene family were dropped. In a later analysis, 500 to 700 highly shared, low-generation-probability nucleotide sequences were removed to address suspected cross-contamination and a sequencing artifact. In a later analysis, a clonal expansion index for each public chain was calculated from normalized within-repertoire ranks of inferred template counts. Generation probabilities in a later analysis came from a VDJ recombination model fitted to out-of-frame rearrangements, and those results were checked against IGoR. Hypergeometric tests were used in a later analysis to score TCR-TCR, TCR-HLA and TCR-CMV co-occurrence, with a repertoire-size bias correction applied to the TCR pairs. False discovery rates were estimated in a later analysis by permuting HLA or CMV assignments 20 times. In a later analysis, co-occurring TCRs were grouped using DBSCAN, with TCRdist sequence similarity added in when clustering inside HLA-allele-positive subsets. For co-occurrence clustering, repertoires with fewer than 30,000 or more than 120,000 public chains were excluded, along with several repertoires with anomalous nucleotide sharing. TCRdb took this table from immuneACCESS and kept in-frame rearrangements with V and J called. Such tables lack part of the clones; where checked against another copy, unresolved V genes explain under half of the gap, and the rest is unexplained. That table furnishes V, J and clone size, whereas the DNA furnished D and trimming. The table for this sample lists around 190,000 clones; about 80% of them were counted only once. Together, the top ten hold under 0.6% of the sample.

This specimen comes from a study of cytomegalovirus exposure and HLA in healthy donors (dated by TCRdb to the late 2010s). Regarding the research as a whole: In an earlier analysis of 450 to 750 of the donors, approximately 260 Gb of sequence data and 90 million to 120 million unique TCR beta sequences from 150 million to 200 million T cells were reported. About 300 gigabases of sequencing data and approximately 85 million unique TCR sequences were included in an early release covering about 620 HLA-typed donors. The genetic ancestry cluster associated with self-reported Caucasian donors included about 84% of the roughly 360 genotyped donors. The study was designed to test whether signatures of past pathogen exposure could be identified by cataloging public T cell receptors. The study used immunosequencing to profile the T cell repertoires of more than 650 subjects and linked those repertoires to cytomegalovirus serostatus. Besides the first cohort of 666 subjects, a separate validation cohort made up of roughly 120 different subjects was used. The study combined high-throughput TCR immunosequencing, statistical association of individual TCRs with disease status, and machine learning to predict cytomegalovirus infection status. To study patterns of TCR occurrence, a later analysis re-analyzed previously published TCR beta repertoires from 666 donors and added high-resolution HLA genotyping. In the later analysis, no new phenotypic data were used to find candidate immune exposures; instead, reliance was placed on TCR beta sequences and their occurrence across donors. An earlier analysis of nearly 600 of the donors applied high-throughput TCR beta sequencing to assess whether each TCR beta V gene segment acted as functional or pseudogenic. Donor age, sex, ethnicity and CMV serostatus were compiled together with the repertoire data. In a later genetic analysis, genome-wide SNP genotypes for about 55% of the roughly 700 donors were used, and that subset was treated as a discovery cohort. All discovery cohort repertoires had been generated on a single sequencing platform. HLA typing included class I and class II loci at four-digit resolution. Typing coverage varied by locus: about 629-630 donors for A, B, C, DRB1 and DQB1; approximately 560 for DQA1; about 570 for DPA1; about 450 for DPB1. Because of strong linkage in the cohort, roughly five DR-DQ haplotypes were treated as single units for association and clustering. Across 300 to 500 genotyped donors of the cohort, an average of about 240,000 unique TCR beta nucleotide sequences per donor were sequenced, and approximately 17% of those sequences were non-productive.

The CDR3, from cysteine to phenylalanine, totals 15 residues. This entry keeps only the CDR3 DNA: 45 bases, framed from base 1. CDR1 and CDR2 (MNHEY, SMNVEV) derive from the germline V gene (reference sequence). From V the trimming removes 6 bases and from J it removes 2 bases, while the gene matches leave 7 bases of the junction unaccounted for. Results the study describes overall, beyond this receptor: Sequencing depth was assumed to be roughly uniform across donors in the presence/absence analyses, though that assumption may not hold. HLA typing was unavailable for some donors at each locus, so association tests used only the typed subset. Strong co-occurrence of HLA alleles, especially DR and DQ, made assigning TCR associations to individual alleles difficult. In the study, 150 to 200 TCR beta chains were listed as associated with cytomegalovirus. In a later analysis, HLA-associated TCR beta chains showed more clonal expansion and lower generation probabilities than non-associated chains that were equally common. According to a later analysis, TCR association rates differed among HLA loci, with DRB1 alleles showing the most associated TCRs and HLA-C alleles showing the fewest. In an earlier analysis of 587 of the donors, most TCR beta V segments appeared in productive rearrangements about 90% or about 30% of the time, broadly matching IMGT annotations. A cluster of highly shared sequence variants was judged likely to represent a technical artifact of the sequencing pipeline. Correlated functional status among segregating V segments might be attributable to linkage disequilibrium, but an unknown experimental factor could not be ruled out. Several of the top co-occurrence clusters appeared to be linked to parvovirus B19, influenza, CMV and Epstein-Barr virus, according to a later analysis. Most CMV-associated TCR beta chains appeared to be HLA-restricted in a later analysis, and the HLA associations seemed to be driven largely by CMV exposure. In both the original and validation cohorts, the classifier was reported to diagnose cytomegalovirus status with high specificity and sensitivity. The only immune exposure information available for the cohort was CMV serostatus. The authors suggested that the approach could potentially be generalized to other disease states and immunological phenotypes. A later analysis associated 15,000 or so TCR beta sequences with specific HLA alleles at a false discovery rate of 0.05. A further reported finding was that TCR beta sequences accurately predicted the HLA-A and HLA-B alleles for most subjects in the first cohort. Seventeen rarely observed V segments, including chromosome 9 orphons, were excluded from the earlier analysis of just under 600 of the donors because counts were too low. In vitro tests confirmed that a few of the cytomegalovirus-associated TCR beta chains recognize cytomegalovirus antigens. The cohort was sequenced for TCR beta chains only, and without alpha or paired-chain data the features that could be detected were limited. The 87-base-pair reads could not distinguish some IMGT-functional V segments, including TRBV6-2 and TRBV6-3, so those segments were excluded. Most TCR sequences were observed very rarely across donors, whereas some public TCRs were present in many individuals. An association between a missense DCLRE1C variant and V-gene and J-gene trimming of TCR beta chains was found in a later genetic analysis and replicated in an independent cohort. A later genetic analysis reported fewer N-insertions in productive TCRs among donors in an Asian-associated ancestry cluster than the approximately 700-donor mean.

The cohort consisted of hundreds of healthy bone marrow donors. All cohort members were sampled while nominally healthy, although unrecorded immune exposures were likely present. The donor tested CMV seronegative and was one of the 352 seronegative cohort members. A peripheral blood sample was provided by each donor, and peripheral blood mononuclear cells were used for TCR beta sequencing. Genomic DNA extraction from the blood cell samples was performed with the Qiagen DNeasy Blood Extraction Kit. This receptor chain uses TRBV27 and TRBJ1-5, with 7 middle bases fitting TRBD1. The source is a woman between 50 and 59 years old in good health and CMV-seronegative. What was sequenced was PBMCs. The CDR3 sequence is CASRLTGSGNQPQHF. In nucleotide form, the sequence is TGTGCCAGCAGGTTGACAGGGAGCGGCAATCAGCCCCAGCATTTT.